This T cell receptor beta chain was obtained from a study of control samples from healthy donors and cancer patients (dated by TCRdb to 2018 to 2021). This clone was seen once. Its binding antigen is unknown. No much larger clonotype is one base removed from it; base qualities were not supplied. Library method: the immunoSEQ multiplex PCR assay. TCRdb obtained this table from immuneACCESS and retained in-frame rearrangements with V and J assigned. These tables miss some clones; where compared with another copy, unresolved V genes account for less than half of the shortfall, and the remainder is unexplained. The sample table holds some 200,000 clones, of which about 95% were seen once. Roughly 1.6% of the sample lies in the top ten. CDR1 is given as SGHNT and CDR2 as YENEEA, both from the germline V gene. Counted from cysteine to phenylalanine, this CDR3 has 13 amino acids. Solely the CDR3 DNA is kept, with 39 bases framed from the first base. Ends trimmed: V by 6 bases, J by 4 bases; bases unmatched to a gene: 5.

This clonotype was sampled from a man aged 50-60 years in good health. Here the chain combines TRBV11-3 and TRBJ2-5; 7 central bases correspond to TRBD1. The sequencing input was blood. The CDR3 region has the sequence CASSRDRGETQYF. The sequence in DNA is TGTGCCAGCAGTCGGGACAGAGGAGAGACCCAGTACTTC.